The TCR beta chain described here comes from a study of blood T cells in healthy people across ages. In terms of origin and age, donors were healthy Caucasian individuals from Russia aged roughly 6 to 100. Study-level points and caveats: Observed TCR beta diversity showed a strong correlation with the percentage of naive T cells as measured by flow cytometry. Donors of long life had a larger count of naive CD4+ cells and greater diversity than aged donors.

This clonotype was seen many times. Its specificity is unknown. The second PCR ran 7 to 11 cycles with a sample-barcoded 5' primer and J-beta primers. The template-switch adaptor, which had 12 random nucleotides, put a tag on each cDNA molecule. TCRdb processed the 5' RACE reads anew with MiXCR; each CDR3 protein has one entry. The sample consists of around 990,000 distinct CDR3 sequences, around two fifths of them appearing once. This CDR3 has 13 amino acids. Trimming took 1 base from V and 2 from J, leaving 8 bases between them. Germline loops: CDR1 DFQATT, CDR2 SNEGSKA (reference sequence). This TCR was recovered from a man between 18 and 29 years old in good health. Sequences were obtained from blood. This sequence joins TRBV20-1 and TRBJ1-2; D call uncertain. CDR3 protein: CSARGSLNYGYTF. DNA for the CDR3: TGCAGTGCTAGAGGTAGCCTCAACTATGGCTACACCTTC.